The following is a TCR beta chain sequence with its context. What it binds is unknown. The source of the sample is a study of cytomegalovirus exposure and HLA in healthy donors. Overall study findings and caveats: Whilst most TCR sequences proved rare, a subset of public TCRs occurred across many donors.

TCRdb's table, derived via immunoSEQ multiplex PCR, lists solely in-frame clones and lacks some. Among around 100,000 clones, 85% to 95% were seen once, and the ten largest hold 0.7% to 0.9%. From the roughly 110-subject validation cohort, which was separate from the approximately 700-subject first cohort, the donors were drawn. This CDR3 has 15 residues. CDR1 and CDR2 (germline): KGHSH, LQKENI. Trimming removed 3 bases from V and 8 bases from J; junction bases left unmatched: 7. The chain has TRBV18 and TRBJ2-1; 10 bases align to TRBD2. The receptor was derived from a woman younger than 35 in good health and CMV-seronegative. The source material was PBMCs. The CDR3 loop reads CASSPTGLAGDEQFF. Written as DNA, the CDR3 is TGTGCCAGCTCACCGACGGGGCTAGCGGGAGATGAGCAGTTCTTC.